The rows below give T cell receptor beta chains drawn from one sample of a study of PD-1 blockade in classical Hodgkin lymphoma. The protocol was immunoSEQ multiplex PCR, while the TCRdb copy is restricted to in-frame clones and leaves out a portion. The profile covers roughly 97,000 clones, with approximately 80% appearing a single time and about 12% taken by the ten largest. This sample comprised peripheral blood mononuclear cells (PBMCs), obtained at baseline. These receptors came from a human donor with classical Hodgkin lymphoma. Each CDR3 is given with its conserved first and last residue.

TRBV29-1,CSVDRGQGVRGDEQFF
TRBV6-5,CASRPGQGDWNIQYF
TRBV30,CAWSVGRMNTEAFF
TRBV27,CASSLGRRNEQFF
TRBV18,CASSPPWNTGELFF
TRBV10-3,CATGTGAYNEQFF
TRBV29-1,CSVSGRTVQETQYF
TRBV5-1,CASSLAGTGGGYTF
TRBV9,CASSVSGAGGPLDEQFF
TRBV28,CASSPGTGGTKYF
TRBV7-9,CASSLLGQAYEQYF
TRBV5-1,CASASQTSGYDIQYF
TRBV19,CASSIGFGTGNTIYF
TRBV25-1,CASSEGNWYGYTF
TRBV5-5,CASSPRTGPRYF
TRBV7-7,CASSTGTSGPSYNEQFF
TRBV7-8,CASSGWYSGANVLTF
TRBV10-3,CAISDLPGTEAFF
TRBV29-1,CSVPQGTLANYGYTF
TRBV6-6,CASSNRGGYTF
TRBV27,CASSSGGQGIRGYTF
TRBV28,CASSSPLPQGGGNNEQFF
TRBV11-3,CASSLFTSGYNEQFF
TRBV10-2,CASTGQHGGYEQYF
TRBV13,CASSPPGGWDTEAFF
TRBV15,CATSRDERGRTEAFF
TRBV7-7,CASSLNPSGQETQYF
TRBV10-3,CAISPRQGRNNEQFF
TRBV30,CAWSDRGLADTQYF